A selection of T cell receptor beta chains follows, all from one sample in a study of T cells in Graves' hyperthyroidism and ophthalmopathy. Using its own MiXCR run on the multiplex PCR reads, TCRdb lists one record per CDR3 protein. This table holds 480,000 or so distinct CDR3 sequences, approximately 49% found once. The sequencing sample was made of peripheral blood or thyroid tissue (not recorded which). These TCRs come from an adult woman with Graves' disease, either hyperthyroidism or ophthalmopathy (not recorded which). Both conserved end residues are trimmed from each CDR3. A D gene is named only where the DNA matches it firmly. Size is omitted from some rows. Given values are once, few, many or a class for expanded clones.

clone_size v_call d_call cdr3_aa
. TRBV5-1 . ASSSGWGPSTIY
. TRBV9 . ASSPVGWTEAF
. TRBV7-2 . ASSRQVRSVQPQH
. TRBV10-3 . AISVPPGHSSYEQY
. TRBV7-2 . ASSLVTASLGYEQY
. TRBV20-1 TRBD1 SARIRDRGAHEQC
. TRBV5-1 . ASRTGRSYEQY
. TRBV6-5 TRBD1 ASSSKQGVYEQY
many TRBV7-3 TRBD2 ASSPTTSGSENEQY
few TRBV19 . ASRRQARQNSPLH
many TRBV6-6 . ASSSTYGSSYEQY
once TRBV10-3 . AISESKGTGKETQY
many TRBV6-6 . ASSYTNQPQH
many TRBV3-1 . ASSQVVNYGYT
. TRBV2 TRBD1 ASGTDQETQY
few TRBV3-1 TRBD2 ASQTLAGLGETQY
many TRBV2 . ASSEQVRSYGYT
. TRBV7-3 . ASSLTPGDSYGYT
. TRBV7-9 . ASTAVENTEAF
. TRBV29-1 TRBD1 SADRGQYEQY
few TRBV7-9 . ASSPTGRAEAF
many TRBV7-8 . ASSPGQTYEQY
few TRBV18 . ATAPGNTYEQY
few TRBV7-2 . ASSFVRKLQETQY
. TRBV29-1 . SVEDRGAYEQY
many TRBV19 . ASGEGTNTEAF
many TRBV7-9 TRBD1 ASSFGRGQETQY
. TRBV7-2 . ASSLTPGAGETQY
. TRBV20-1 . SARVGDGQQETQY
. TRBV19 TRBD1 ASSRQGTDEKLF
. TRBV29-1 TRBD2 SVEGLARVEAGELF
. TRBV10-3 TRBD2 ASTPGGLGQENQY
. TRBV7-2 TRBD1 ASSVNRGSYETQY
many TRBV24-1 . ATSDFLDSANTGELF
many TRBV7-2 . ASSPKSTGELF
. TRBV5-1 . ASSLNPGGRNQPQH
. TRBV19 . ASTVQGMWNQPQH
. TRBV20-1 TRBD2 SARRLAETGEQY
. TRBV10-3 TRBD2 AISQTSGSSYEQY
few TRBV15 TRBD1 ATDDGQGGSPLH
. TRBV30 . ASSFVSGAITPQH
few TRBV2 . ASSEGGGSQPQH
few TRBV29-1 . SVQAPLNTEAF
. TRBV2 . ASSEEAGRQPQH
many TRBV20-1 . SARDWQDGGYT
. TRBV20-1 TRBD1 SAKQGE
many TRBV20-1 . SAGPGYSPLH
. TRBV10-3 . AISGPGDNYYGYT
. TRBV29-1 TRBD1 SVAQGATNEKLF
. TRBV7-2 . ASSQETRRETQY
many TRBV4-3 . ASSLGFGTNEKLF
many TRBV20-1 . SARGSQGMTEAF
many TRBV20-1 . SAREAGPRAGELF
many TRBV7-9 TRBD2 ASSGASGETQY
. TRBV15 . ATSRDPGETQH
. TRBV10-2 . ASKGSVAPLLGYT
many TRBV24-1 . ATEGSSYEQY